This TCR beta chain was obtained from a study of cytomegalovirus exposure and HLA in healthy donors. The CDR3 is 14 amino acids. Germline V gene lookup returns CDR1 SGHNT and CDR2 YYREEE (reference sequence). Of note for this clone: Compared with germline, one end of the junction differs, possibly owing to a read error.

The PCR used 60 Vbeta and 13 Jbeta primers. Assay: immunoSEQ multiplex PCR; the TCRdb copy retains only in-frame clones and omits some. Of around 150,000 clones listed, nearly 80% were seen once; the top ten hold about 0.66%. This clonotype was sampled from a male donor in good health and CMV-seronegative. The sequenced sample was PBMCs. The J gene is TRBJ1-4, the V gene TRBV5-4, with 8 bases lining up with TRBD1. CDR3 DNA sequence: TGTACCAGCAGCCGCGCAGGGGGCTATGAAAAACTGTTTTTT. It is translated as CTSSRAGGYEKLFF.